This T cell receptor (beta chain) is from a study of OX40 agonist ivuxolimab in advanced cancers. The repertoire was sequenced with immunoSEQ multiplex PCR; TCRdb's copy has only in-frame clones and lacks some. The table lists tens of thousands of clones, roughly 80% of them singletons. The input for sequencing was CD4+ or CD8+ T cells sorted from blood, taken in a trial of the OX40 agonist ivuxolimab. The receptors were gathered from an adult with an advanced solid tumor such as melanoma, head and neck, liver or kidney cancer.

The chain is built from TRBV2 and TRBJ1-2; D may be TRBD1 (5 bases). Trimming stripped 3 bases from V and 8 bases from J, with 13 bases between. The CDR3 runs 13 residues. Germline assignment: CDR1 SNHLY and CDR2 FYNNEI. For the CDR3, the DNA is TGTGCCAGCAGTGACAGGGTCTTGGGGGGCTACACCTTC. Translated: CASSDRVLGGYTF.